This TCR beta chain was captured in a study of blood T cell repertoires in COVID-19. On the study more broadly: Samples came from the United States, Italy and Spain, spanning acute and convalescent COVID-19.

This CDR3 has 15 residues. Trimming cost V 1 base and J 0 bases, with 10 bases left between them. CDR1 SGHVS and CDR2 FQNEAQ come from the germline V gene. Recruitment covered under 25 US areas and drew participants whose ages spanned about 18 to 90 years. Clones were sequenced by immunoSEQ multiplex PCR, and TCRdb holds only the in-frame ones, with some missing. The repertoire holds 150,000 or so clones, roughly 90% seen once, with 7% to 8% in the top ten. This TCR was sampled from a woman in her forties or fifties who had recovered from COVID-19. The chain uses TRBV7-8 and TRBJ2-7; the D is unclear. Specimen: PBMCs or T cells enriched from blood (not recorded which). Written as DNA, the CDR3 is TGTGCCAGCAGCTTAGACCAGGCAGTCTCCTACGAGCAGTACTTC. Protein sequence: CASSLDQAVSYEQYF.